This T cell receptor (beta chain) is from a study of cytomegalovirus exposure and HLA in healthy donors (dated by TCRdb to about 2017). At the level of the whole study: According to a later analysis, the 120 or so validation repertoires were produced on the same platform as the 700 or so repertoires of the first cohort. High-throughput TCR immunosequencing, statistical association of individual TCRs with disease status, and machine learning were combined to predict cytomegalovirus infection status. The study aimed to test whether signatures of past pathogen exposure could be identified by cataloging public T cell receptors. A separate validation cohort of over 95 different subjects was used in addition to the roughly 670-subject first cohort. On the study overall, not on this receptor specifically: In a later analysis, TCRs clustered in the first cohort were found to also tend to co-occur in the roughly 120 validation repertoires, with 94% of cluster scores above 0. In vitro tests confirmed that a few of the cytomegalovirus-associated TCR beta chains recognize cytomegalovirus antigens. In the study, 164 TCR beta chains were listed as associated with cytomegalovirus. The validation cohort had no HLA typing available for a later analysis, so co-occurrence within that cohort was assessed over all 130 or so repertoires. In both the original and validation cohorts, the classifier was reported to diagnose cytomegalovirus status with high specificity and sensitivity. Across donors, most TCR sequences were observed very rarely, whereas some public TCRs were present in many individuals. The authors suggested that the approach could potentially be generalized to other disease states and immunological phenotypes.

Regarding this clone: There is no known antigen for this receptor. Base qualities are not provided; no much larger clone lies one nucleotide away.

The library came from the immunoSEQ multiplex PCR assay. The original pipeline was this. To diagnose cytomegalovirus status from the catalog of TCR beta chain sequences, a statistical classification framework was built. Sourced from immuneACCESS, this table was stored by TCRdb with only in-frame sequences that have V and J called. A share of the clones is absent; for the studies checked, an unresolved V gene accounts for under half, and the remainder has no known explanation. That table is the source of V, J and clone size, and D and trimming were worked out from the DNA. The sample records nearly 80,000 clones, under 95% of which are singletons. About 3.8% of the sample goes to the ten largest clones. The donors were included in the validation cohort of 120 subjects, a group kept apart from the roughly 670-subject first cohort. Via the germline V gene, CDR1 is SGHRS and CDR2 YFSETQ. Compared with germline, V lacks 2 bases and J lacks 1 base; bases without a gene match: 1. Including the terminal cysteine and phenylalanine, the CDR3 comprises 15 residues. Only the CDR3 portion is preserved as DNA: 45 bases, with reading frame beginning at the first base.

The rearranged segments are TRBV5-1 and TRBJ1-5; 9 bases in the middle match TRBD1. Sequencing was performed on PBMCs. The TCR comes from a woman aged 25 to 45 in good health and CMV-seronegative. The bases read TGCGCCAGCAGCTTAGGACAGGGGAGCAATCAGCCCCAGCATTTT. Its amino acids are CASSLGQGSNQPQHF.